The 32 T cell receptor beta chains below all came from one sample that was sequenced in a study of regulatory T cells in long-lasting Graves disease. In building TCR beta libraries, iRepertoire HTBI primers were used together with Arm-PCR of CDR3 regions. TCRdb fed the multiplex PCR reads into MiXCR, producing one record per CDR3 protein. The sample lists 350,000 to 450,000 distinct CDR3 sequences; over 14% were seen once. The time point is: newly diagnosed GD, antithyroid drugs for less than 3 months. TCR sequences were obtained from RNA taken from PBMCs. This same sample was also taken into another study, of T cells in Graves' hyperthyroidism and ophthalmopathy.

The sequences come from peripheral blood mononuclear cells (PBMCs), collected at new diagnosis, from a patient treated with antithyroid drugs. The receptors derive from a woman aged 40 to 49 with Graves disease.

V usage is TRBV7-2 and J usage is TRBJ2-2, with 8 bases that match TRBD1. The germline CDR1 and CDR2 sequences are SGHTA and FQGNSA. There are 18 residues in the CDR3. With V trimmed by 0 bases and J by 4 bases, 10 bases remained unmatched. CDR3: CASSLAGWQGAGTGELFF. CDR3 nucleotide sequence: TGTGCCAGCAGCTTAGCGGGATGGCAGGGGGCAGGCACCGGGGAGCTGTTTTTT.

In nucleotides, the CDR3 is TGTGCCAGCGGGGACAGGGGGCGGGGCACGGAAGCTTTCTTT. The encoded protein is CASGDRGRGTEAFF. The chain has TRBV11-3 and TRBJ1-1; 12 nucleotides agree with TRBD1. Germline V gene lookup returns CDR1 SGHNT and CDR2 YENEEA. J gave up 8 bases and V 8 bases, and 9 bases lay outside the gene matches. The CDR3 runs to 14 residues.

This clonotype was found many times. The CDR3 coding sequence is TGTGCCAGCAGCCTCGACCCGATCTACGAGCAGTACTTC. This codes for CASSLDPIYEQYF. This chain connects TRBV9 to TRBJ2-7; D is ambiguous. The length of the CDR3 is 13 residues. V lost 4 bases, J lost 3 bases, and 11 bases lay in between. The germline gives CDR1 SGDLS, CDR2 YYNGEE.

The sample holds many counts of this clonotype. V and J are TRBV20-1 and TRBJ1-2; D gene unclear. V was cut by 1 base and J by 3 bases, with 9 bases left in between. This CDR3 comprises 13 residues. CDR1 DFQATT and CDR2 SNEGSKA come from the germline V gene (reference sequence). In DNA form, the CDR3 reads TGCAGTGCTAGAGTAGAGGGCGACTATGGCTACACCTTC. Protein sequence: CSARVEGDYGYTF.

V and J are TRBV6-5 and TRBJ2-2; maybe TRBD1 (7 bases). This CDR3 has 16 residues. V shed 4 bases and J shed 1 base, with 13 bases lying between them. CDR1 and CDR2 (germline): MNHEY, SVGAGI. As DNA, the CDR3 is TGTGCCAGCAGTTCGTACAGGGGAGGGAACACCGGGGAGCTGTTTTTT. Translation: CASSSYRGGNTGELFF.

The table lists this clonotype with many counts. This sequence joins TRBV28 and TRBJ2-1; D unresolved. The V gene's germline CDR1 is MDHEN and CDR2 SYDVKM. Deletions cut 5 bases from V and 1 base from J, with 12 bases between. The CDR3 length is 15 residues. The CDR3 DNA sequence: TGTGCCAGCAGTCTTAGAGGTTGGTCCTACAATGAGCAGTTCTTC. It encodes CASSLRGWSYNEQFF.

A remark on this clonotype: At one of its ends the junction is not consistent with the germline gene, which may arise from a read error. The rearrangement joins TRBV6-1 to TRBJ1-3, with 12 bases lining up with TRBD1. Germline CDR1 MNHNS, CDR2 SASEGT. This CDR3 contains 19 residues. CDR3: CASSDFPGQGAVTGNTIYF. CDR3 coding DNA: TGTGCCAGCAGCGATTTCCCGGGACAGGGGGCCGTTACTGGGAACACCATATATTTT.

This clonotype was counted a few times. This chain joins TRBV3-1 and TRBJ1-1; tentatively, D is TRBD1 (6 bases). Germline-derived CDR1 and CDR2 are LGHDT and YNNKEL (reference sequence). V was clipped by 0 bases and J by 1 base, with 9 bases between them. The CDR3 length is 15 residues. CDR3 loop: CASSQDRGANTEAFF. CDR3 in DNA: TGTGCCAGCAGCCAAGATCGGGGGGCGAACACTGAAGCTTTCTTT.

This sequence joins TRBV5-1 and TRBJ2-3; 12 bases are a match to TRBD2. After removal of 4 bases from V and 4 bases from J, the junction contained 16 bases not matched to a gene. Germline V lookup: CDR1 SGHRS, CDR2 YFSETQ. The CDR3 covers 19 residues. The CDR3 reads CASSTTGTSGPWGPDTQYF. CDR3 nucleotide sequence: TGCGCCAGCAGCACAACCGGGACTAGCGGGCCTTGGGGTCCAGATACGCAGTATTTT.

The J gene is TRBJ2-1, the V gene TRBV3-1; 11 bases align to TRBD1. The V and J ends lost 8 bases and 6 bases, in that order; junction bases with no gene match: 12. Germline V gene sequence: CDR1 LGHDT, CDR2 YNNKEL (reference sequence). The CDR3 extends over 16 amino acids. CDR3 residues: CASGLPGQGGGNEQFF. CDR3 DNA: TGTGCCAGCGGGCTTCCGGGACAGGGGGGTGGCAATGAGCAGTTCTTC.

This clonotype was seen only a few times. At one of its ends the junction is not consistent with the germline gene, which may arise from a read error. The rearrangement joins TRBV3-1 to TRBJ2-7, with unresolved D. Germline V CDR1 and CDR2: LGHDT, YNNKEL (reference sequence). The CDR3 runs 13 residues. The CDR3 loop reads CASSQDTPSERYF. CDR3 bases: TGTGCCAGCAGCCAAGATACCCCCTCGGAGCGGTACTTC.

There are many counts of this clonotype. At one boundary the junction diverges from the germline segment, which might be a read error. The rearrangement links TRBV18 to TRBJ1-2, with 8 bases matching TRBD1. Per germline, CDR1 KGHSH and CDR2 LQKENI. The CDR3 covers 13 residues. In nucleotides, the CDR3 is TGTGCCAGCTCAAATTTGACAGGGGCCCTCCAGCTCTTC. Translation: CASSNLTGALQLF.

This clonotype was found many times. This chain joins TRBV12-3 or TRBV12-4 and TRBJ1-5, with D hard to call. The CDR3 runs 13 residues. With 2 bases removed from V and 7 bases from J, the gap between germline ends came to 9 bases. The CDR3 DNA follows: TGTGCCAGCAGTTTATCGCTGAGGCAGCCCCAGCATTTT. Translated: CASSLSLRQPQHF.

This clonotype showed up many times. The chain carries TRBV12-3 or TRBV12-4 and TRBJ1-6; possible D gene TRBD1, 6 bases. V lost 2 bases and J 7 bases, leaving 6 bases between the germline ends. The CDR3 consists of 13 residues. The CDR3 loop is CASSLQGNSPLHF. Here the CDR3 DNA reads TGTGCCAGCAGTTTACAGGGGAATTCACCCCTCCACTTT.

The sample holds many counts of this clonotype. The chain is built from TRBV2 and TRBJ2-1, with 11 bases aligning to TRBD2. Looked up from germline, CDR1 is SNHLY and CDR2 is FYNNEI. The trim removed 6 bases at V and 2 bases at J, leaving 3 bases unmatched. This CDR3 is built from 15 residues. The CDR3 reads CASRHSGRAYNEQFF. The CDR3 DNA reads as TGTGCCAGCAGACATAGCGGGAGGGCCTACAATGAGCAGTTCTTC.

This clonotype was observed many times. V and J are TRBV9 and TRBJ1-1; no definite D call. The CDR3 runs to 12 residues. The V end was cut by 9 bases, the J end by 0 bases, with 9 bases between. Looked up from germline, CDR1 is SGDLS and CDR2 is YYNGEE. The CDR3 coding sequence is TGTGCCAAACAGACGATGAACACTGAAGCTTTCTTT. Encoded protein: CAKQTMNTEAFF.

With regard to this clonotype: This may come from a read error, since a much larger clone is one base off. This chain uses TRBV5-1 with TRBJ2-1; 11 nucleotides align to TRBD2. V shed 2 bases and J 9 bases; nucleotides not matched to a gene: 25. The CDR3 is 21 residues long. CDR1 is SGHRS, CDR2 YFSETQ, per germline. Written as DNA, the CDR3 is TGCGCCAGCAGCTTCTATACAGGCCCTATACCGGGACTAGCGGATTCGAGTGAGCAGTTCTTC. Its translation is CASSFYTGPIPGLADSSEQFF.

In its sample, this clonotype was seen many times. J is TRBJ1-5 and V is TRBV12-3 or TRBV12-4; D remains unclear. The CDR3 loop spans 15 amino acids. The V end was cut by 5 bases, the J end by 4 bases, with 15 bases between. For the CDR3, the DNA is TGTGCCAGCAGTCTAAGGTCGGGCAGTAATCAGCCCCAGCATTTT. It specifies CASSLRSGSNQPQHF.

This clonotype came up a few times. The rearrangement uses TRBV4-2 and TRBJ2-1; no reliable D call. Germline-derived CDR1 and CDR2 are LGHNA and YNFKEQ. The CDR3 is 14 residues long. The V end lost 1 base, the J end lost 0 bases, and 4 bases lay between the germline ends. The CDR3 nucleotides are TGTGCCAGCAGCCAAGTATTCTCCTACAATGAGCAGTTCTTC. This gives the protein CASSQVFSYNEQFF.

This clonotype was observed a few times. The CDR3 sequence is CASKNERGSTDTQYF. CDR3 sequence (DNA): TGTGCCAGCAAAAATGAGCGGGGGAGCACAGATACGCAGTATTTT. The chain recombines TRBV6-2 or TRBV6-3 with TRBJ2-3, with 8 bases identical to TRBD2. This CDR3 has 15 amino acids. V gave up 7 bases and J gave up 0 bases; unmatched junction bases: 6. The V gene's germline CDR1 is MNHEY and CDR2 SVGEGT.

In its sample, this clonotype was seen many times. One end of the junction fails to match germline, which may point to a read error. The chain has TRBV6-1 and TRBJ1-1, with a possible D match to TRBD1 (5 bases). CDR3 length equals 15 residues. In germline, CDR1 is MNHNS, CDR2 SASEGT. CDR3 loop: CASSHQGVLNTEAFF. The CDR3 bases are TGCGCCAGCAGCCACCAAGGGGTTCTGAACACTGAAGCTTTCTTT.

This clonotype was seen a few times. The chain carries TRBV5-1 and TRBJ2-4; 10 bases line up with TRBD2. Germline CDR1 reads SGHRS; CDR2 reads YFSETQ. CDR3 size: 20 residues. J was trimmed by 0 bases and V by 0 bases; bases with no gene match: 12. The CDR3 sequence is CASSLEGQRLAGVAKNIQYF. Written as DNA, the CDR3 is TGCGCCAGCAGCTTGGAAGGACAGCGGCTAGCGGGAGTAGCCAAAAACATTCAGTACTTC.

This clonotype was observed at least ten times. Here the CDR3 DNA reads TGTGCCATCAGTGGGCCTGAATCAGATACGCAGTATTTT. This translates into CAISGPESDTQYF. V usage is TRBV10-3 and J usage is TRBJ2-3, with D unresolved. The CDR3 extends over 13 amino acids. Trimming cost V 4 bases and J 4 bases, with 9 bases left between them. Germline CDR1 reads ENHRY; CDR2 reads SYGVKD.

This clonotype was seen repeatedly, ten times or more. The rearrangement joins TRBV6-1 to TRBJ2-5; no clear D. The CDR3 runs 12 residues. Germline-derived CDR1 and CDR2 are MNHNS and SASEGT. The V end lost 7 bases, the J end lost 4 bases, and 10 bases lay between the germline ends. In nucleotides, the CDR3 is TGTGCCAGCACCCCAGCCCGAGAGACCCAGTACTTC. Its translation is CASTPARETQYF.

On this clonotype: A read error may account for a junction end that differs from germline. The genes are TRBV2 and TRBJ2-2, with D possibly TRBD2 on 5 matching bases. CDR1 and CDR2 (germline): SNHLY, FYNNEI. The CDR3 consists of 15 residues. CDR3 DNA sequence: TGTGCCGGCAGTGAAGTGTCGGGGTGGGCCGGGGAGCTGTTTTTT. It encodes CAGSEVSGWAGELFF.

This clonotype occurred many times. The chain's CDR3 is CASSPLAASTDTQYF. The CDR3 DNA reads TGTGCCAGCAGCCCACTAGCGGCTAGCACAGATACGCAGTATTTT. The rearrangement uses TRBV12-3 or TRBV12-4 and TRBJ2-3; 8 nucleotides line up with TRBD2. The CDR3 runs to 15 residues. V shed 6 bases and J 0 bases; nucleotides not matched to a gene: 5.

This clonotype has at least ten counts. The V gene is TRBV7-2, the J gene TRBJ2-5; D is possibly TRBD2 (6 bases). V was cut by 4 bases and J by 1 base, with 16 bases left in between. Per germline, CDR1 SGHTA and CDR2 FQGNSA. This CDR3 contains 16 residues. The CDR3 DNA reads TGTGCCAGCAGCTCCGATCCTCGGACTACCCAAGAGACCCAGTACTTC. It specifies CASSSDPRTTQETQYF.

This clonotype has ten or more counts. The chain employs TRBV27 and TRBJ2-1; perhaps TRBD2 as D (6 bases). Trimming cost V 2 bases and J 5 bases, with 13 bases left between them. The CDR3 extends over 15 amino acids. Per the germline V gene, CDR1 is MNHEY and CDR2 is SMNVEV (reference sequence). DNA of the CDR3: TGTGCCAGCAGTTTAGCTAGCGCAAGGAACAATGAGCAGTTCTTC. Translated, it gives CASSLASARNNEQFF.

This clonotype was counted at least ten times. The chain employs TRBV7-6 and TRBJ2-2, with TRBD1 as a possible D gene (5 bases). V lost 5 bases and J lost 6, with 19 bases in between. The V gene's germline CDR1 is SGHVS and CDR2 FNYEAQ. The CDR3 totals 16 residues. CDR3 loop: CASSIRPDIMSGELFF. The CDR3 DNA reads as TGTGCCAGCAGCATTAGACCGGACATCATGTCCGGGGAGCTGTTTTTT.

This clonotype was counted many times. This chain joins TRBV7-9 and TRBJ2-3; TRBD2 aligns across 8 bases. CDR1 and CDR2 from the germline V gene are SEHNR and FQNEAQ (reference sequence). The ends lost 4 bases at V and 2 bases at J; junction bases unmatched: 5. CDR3 length: 15 residues. This CDR3 reads CASSYLAGYTDTQYF. CDR3 DNA: TGTGCCAGCAGCTATTTAGCGGGATACACAGATACGCAGTATTTT. Filled out from reference TRBV7-9 and TRBJ2-3, the complete variable domain reads DTGVSQNPRHKITKRGQNVTFRCDPISEHNRLYWYRQTLGQGPEFLTYFQNEAQLEKSRLLSDRFSAERPKGSFSTLEIQRTEQGDSAMYLCASSYLAGYTDTQYFGPGTRLTVL.

This chain connects TRBV7-2 to TRBJ2-1; possibly TRBD2 for D (5 bases). Trimming removed 5 bases from V and 10 bases from J, with 18 bases in between. CDR3 length: 14 amino acids. Germline V gene sequence: CDR1 SGHTA, CDR2 FQGNSA. The CDR3: CASSPTRFVAEQFF. In nucleotides, the CDR3 is TGTGCCAGCAGCCCCACTAGATTCGTCGCGGAGCAGTTCTTC.

In the case of this clonotype: Possible read error: a much larger clone is one base away. The chain recombines TRBV27 with TRBJ1-2, with D possibly matching TRBD1 (5 bases). The germline V gene has CDR1 MNHEY and CDR2 SMNVEV (reference sequence). CDR3 size: 13 residues. Here the CDR3 DNA reads TGTGCCGGCAGTTCGGGGCCTAACTATGGCTACACCTTC. Its translation: CAGSSGPNYGYTF.